This TCR beta chain appears in the sequencing data of a study of CD8 T cells in Susac syndrome. FACS was used to enrich TEMRA cells, whereas the CD8+ and CD4+ T cells were obtained by negative isolation. It was with random hexamers that roughly 0.45 to 1 ug RNA was reverse transcribed. An immunoSEQ multiplex PCR amplified TCR beta CDR3 over 54 Vbeta and 13 Jbeta. TCRdb re-derived calls from the immunoSEQ multiplex PCR reads in MiXCR, one entry per CDR3 protein. This table holds roughly 130,000 distinct CDR3 sequences, approximately 95% found once. The CDR3 spans 15 residues. V was shortened by 3 bases and J by 4 bases, with 13 bases between the two germline ends. Germline V gene lookup returns CDR1 ENHRY and CDR2 SYGVKD. This clonotype was observed a single time.

The chain is built from TRBV10-3 and TRBJ1-5; no clear D. Sample: CD4+ T cells from PBMCs. This sequence originates from a human donor with multiple sclerosis. For the CDR3, the DNA is TGTGCCATCAGTGAATGGGGAATCGGGAATCAGCCCCAGCATTTT. Translating gives CAISEWGIGNQPQHF.